This T cell receptor beta chain was retrieved from a study of cytomegalovirus exposure and HLA in healthy donors. Germline CDR1 reads SGHRS; CDR2 reads YFSETQ. Trimming removed 6 bases at V and 0 bases at J, with 15 bases between. The CDR3 contains 15 residues. Study results and limitations: Using a false discovery rate of 0.05, a later analysis showed that approximately 18,000 TCR beta sequences were associated with HLA alleles.

Primers included in the PCR were 60 Vbeta and 13 Jbeta primers. Only in-frame clones appear in the TCRdb table, and some are missing; sequencing was by immunoSEQ multiplex PCR. Of about 150,000 clones listed, around four fifths are singletons. A single count supports this clone. Antigen unknown. This clonotype was sampled from a male donor in good health and CMV-seronegative. This chain joins TRBV5-1 and TRBJ1-1; TRBD1 might be the D (5 bases). Sample: PBMCs. The CDR3, as DNA: TGCGCCAGCAAACGACTAGGGGAAATGAACACTGAAGCTTTCTTT. Residues: CASKRLGEMNTEAFF.